A single sample is the source of the 13 T cell receptor beta chains below, sequenced in a study of blood T cell repertoires in COVID-19. Only in-frame clones appear in the TCRdb table, and some are missing; sequencing was by immunoSEQ multiplex PCR. Of nearly 55,000 clones in the sample, over 70% were seen once. Sample: peripheral blood. These receptors originate from a human donor with active or convalescent COVID-19. The donor label of this sample is uncertain.

The genes are TRBV6-4 and TRBJ1-5, with no clear D. Germline V CDR1 and CDR2: MRHNA, SNTAGT. This CDR3 contains 14 residues. The V and J ends lost 4 bases and 1 base respectively, with 8 bases between them. CDR3 amino acids: CASSAEGSNQPQHF. Here the CDR3 DNA reads TGTGCCAGCAGTGCCGAGGGCAGCAATCAGCCCCAGCATTTT.

Only a few counts were recorded for this clone. Written as DNA, the CDR3 is TGTGCCAGCAGCCTACGGGAGGGCCGGGAAAAACTGTTTTTT. Translation: CASSLREGREKLFF. The V and J genes are TRBV7-9 and TRBJ1-4; no firm D call. Trimming cost V 5 bases and J 8 bases, with 15 bases left between them. Germline V gene sequence: CDR1 SEHNR, CDR2 FQNEAQ (reference sequence). CDR3 length: 14 residues.

V usage is TRBV5-1 and J usage is TRBJ1-2, with a tentative D call TRBD1 (6 bases). Germline V gene lookup returns CDR1 SGHRS and CDR2 YFSETQ. The CDR3 is made up of 13 amino acids. V gave up 4 bases and J gave up 6 bases, with 13 bases separating them. CDR3 in amino acids: CASSPGTRNGYTF. Here the CDR3 DNA reads TGCGCCAGCAGCCCTGGGACACGGAATGGCTACACCTTC.

The chain joins TRBV7-8 to TRBJ1-1; weak D call: TRBD1 (5 bases). This CDR3 contains 15 residues. Trimming cost V 6 bases and J 1 base, with 15 bases left between them. Germline V CDR1 and CDR2: SGHVS, FQNEAQ. The CDR3 nucleotides are TGTGCCAGCAGTGGAGACCTGGGGCGGAACACTGAAGCTTTCTTT. Amino acid sequence: CASSGDLGRNTEAFF. Full variable domain (outside the CDR3, taken from reference TRBV7-8 and TRBJ1-1): GAGVSQSPRYKVAKRGQDVALRCDPISGHVSLFWYQQALGQGPEFLTYFQNEAQLDKSGLPSDRFFAERPEGSVSTLKIQRTQQEDSAVYLCASSGDLGRNTEAFFGQGTRLTVV.

This clone was counted between two and nine times. The chain combines TRBV27 with TRBJ1-1, with a weak D call TRBD1 (6 bases). CDR1 MNHEY and CDR2 SMNVEV come from the germline V gene (reference sequence). V was cut by 8 bases and J by 5 bases, with 21 bases left in between. CDR3 length equals 15 residues. Written as DNA, the CDR3 is TGTGCCAGCTCCCGCTCAGGGGTAGGCATAACTGAAGCTTTCTTT. This encodes CASSRSGVGITEAFF.

In this sample, this clone turned up once. J is TRBJ2-7 and V is TRBV19; 8 bases are a match to TRBD2. CDR1 and CDR2 from the germline V gene are LNHDA and SQIVND (reference sequence). Trimming took 7 bases from V and 5 from J; bases not matched to a gene: 1. This CDR3 has 11 amino acids. The CDR3, as DNA: TGTGCCAGTACGGGGGGGAACGAGCAGTACTTC. Amino acids: CASTGGNEQYF.

The chain's CDR3 is CASSGEPGTSGKYNEQFF. In nucleotides, the CDR3 is TGTGCCAGCAGCGGCGAACCCGGGACTAGCGGCAAATACAATGAGCAGTTCTTC. J is TRBJ2-1 and V is TRBV9, with TRBD2 matching 11 bases. The V gene's germline CDR1 is SGDLS and CDR2 YYNGEE. V trimming: 3 bases; J trimming: 4 bases; junction bases outside the gene matches: 12. The CDR3 runs 18 residues. The whole variable domain, filled in from reference TRBV9 and TRBJ2-1, reads DSGVTQTPKHLITATGQRVTLRCSPRSGDLSVYWYQQSLDQGLQFLIQYYNGEERAKGNILERFSAQQFPDLHSELNLSSLELGDSALYFCASSGEPGTSGKYNEQFFGPGTRLTVL.

The CDR3 sequence is CAWSVRGMNTEAFF. The CDR3 DNA reads as TGTGCCTGGAGTGTAAGGGGGATGAACACTGAAGCTTTCTTT. This rearrangement joins TRBV30 to TRBJ1-1, with TRBD1 as a possible D gene (6 bases). This CDR3 has 14 residues. V lost 0 bases to trimming and J lost 0 bases, with 8 bases between them. Germline CDR1 GTSNPN, CDR2 SVGIG (reference sequence).

The chain carries TRBV5-1 and TRBJ2-7, with 13 bases that match TRBD2. The CDR3 has 15 residues. Per the germline V gene, CDR1 is SGHRS and CDR2 is YFSETQ. J was trimmed by 1 base and V by 4 bases; bases with no gene match: 2. The CDR3 bases are TGCGCCAGCAGCCCGGGACTAGCGGGATCCTACGAGCAGTACTTC. This codes for CASSPGLAGSYEQYF.

V and J are TRBV15 and TRBJ1-6, with a weak D call TRBD1 (6 bases). The V gene's germline CDR1 is LNHNV and CDR2 YYDKDF (reference sequence). V lost 0 bases to trimming and J lost 10 bases, with 13 bases between them. The CDR3 has 15 amino acids. The DNA for the CDR3 is TGTGCCACCAGCAGAGAGTCAGGGGTCGAGTCACCCCTCCACTTT. Its protein product is CATSRESGVESPLHF.

This chain joins TRBV5-1 and TRBJ2-2, with 13 positions matching TRBD2. After removal of 0 bases from V and 6 bases from J, the junction contained 5 bases not matched to a gene. This CDR3 spans 17 amino acids. Per the germline V gene, CDR1 is SGHRS and CDR2 is YFSETQ. The CDR3 region is CASSLELAGGPAGELFF. The CDR3 DNA reads as TGCGCCAGCAGCTTGGAACTAGCGGGAGGGCCCGCCGGGGAGCTGTTTTTT. The full variable domain, its missing parts supplied by reference TRBV5-1 and TRBJ2-2, is KAGVTQTPRYLIKTRGQQVTLSCSPISGHRSVSWYQQTPGQGLQFLFEYFSETQRNKGNFPGRFSGRQFSNSRSEMNVSTLELGDSALYLCASSLELAGGPAGELFFGEGSRLTVL.

This clone was recorded many times. The DNA of the CDR3 is TGTGCCAGCAGCGGCACCGGGACAGGGGGAACCGGGGAGCTGTTTTTT. Its translation is CASSGTGTGGTGELFF. The gene calls are TRBV7-9 and TRBJ2-2; 11 positions agree with TRBD1. The CDR3 spans 16 residues. After removal of 5 bases from V and 5 bases from J, the junction contained 7 bases not matched to a gene. Germline CDR1 is SEHNR and CDR2 is FQNEAQ (reference sequence).

V usage is TRBV2 and J usage is TRBJ2-3; 15 nucleotides match TRBD2. The junction had 5 bases not matched to a gene; V was cut back by 6 bases and J by 4 bases. The CDR3 is made up of 16 amino acids. Per germline, CDR1 SNHLY and CDR2 FYNNEI. CDR3 sequence: CASRARTSGRADTQYF. CDR3 DNA: TGTGCCAGCAGGGCCCGGACTAGCGGGAGGGCAGATACGCAGTATTTT.